The source of this TCR beta chain is a study of T cell responses to AZD1222 COVID-19 vaccine. General study findings and limits: Reports indicate that nearly half of spike-specific TCRs are directed at unmutated variant regions. The donor group comprised mostly white British people and more females; the analysis possibly underestimated clonal diversity. An increase in Spike-specific TCR breadth and depth was observed after two AZD1222 doses. The study sampled repertoires only after the peak T cell response.

Germline-derived CDR1 and CDR2 are SQVTM and ANQGSEA. V shed 6 bases, J shed 8 bases, and the junction held 5 bases outside the gene matches. This CDR3 contains 11 residues. Assay: immunoSEQ multiplex PCR; the TCRdb copy retains only in-frame clones and omits some. This sample carries approximately 150,000 clones, 85% to 95% of them seen once, and the ten largest clones take more than 10%. In regard to this clone: The antigen is undetermined.

This specimen was peripheral blood, taken after recovery from COVID-19. The chain carries TRBV29-1 and TRBJ1-2; TRBD1 matches 8 bases. This receptor was obtained from an adult who had recovered from COVID-19. The CDR3 sequence is CSVAGGAGYTF. The CDR3 DNA follows: TGCAGCGTCGCAGGGGGCGCCGGCTACACCTTC.